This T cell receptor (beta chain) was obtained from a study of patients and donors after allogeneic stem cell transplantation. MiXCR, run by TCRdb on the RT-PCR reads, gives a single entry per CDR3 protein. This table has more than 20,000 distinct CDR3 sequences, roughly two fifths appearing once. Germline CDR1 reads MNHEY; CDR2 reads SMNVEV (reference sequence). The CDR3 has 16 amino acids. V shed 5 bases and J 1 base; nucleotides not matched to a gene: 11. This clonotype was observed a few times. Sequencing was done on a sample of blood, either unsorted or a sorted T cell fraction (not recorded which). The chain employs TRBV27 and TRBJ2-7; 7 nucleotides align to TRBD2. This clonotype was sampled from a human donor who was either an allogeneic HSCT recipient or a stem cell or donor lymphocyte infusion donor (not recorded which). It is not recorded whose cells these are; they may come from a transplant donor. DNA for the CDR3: TGTGCCAGCAGTAGGTCTGGGAGGGCCGGGTCCTACGAGCAGTACTTC. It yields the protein CASSRSGRAGSYEQYF.